One and the same sample provided the 10 T cell receptor beta chains below, sequenced in a study of blood T cell repertoires in COVID-19. The table came from immunoSEQ multiplex PCR; TCRdb's copy has only in-frame clones and leaves some out. This table has some 130,000 clones, about 86% appearing once. The sequenced sample consisted of PBMCs or T cells enriched from blood (not recorded which). The receptors stem from a man between 40 and 49 years old with acute COVID-19.

This chain connects TRBV7-9 to TRBJ2-5; TRBD2 agrees at 9 bases. CDR3 length equals 15 residues. V lost 3 bases to trimming and J lost 5 bases; unmatched junction nucleotides: 7. CDR1 and CDR2 (germline): SEHNR, FQNEAQ (reference sequence). The CDR3 here is CASSFFSGRGETQYF. CDR3 sequence (DNA): TGTGCCAGCAGCTTCTTTAGCGGGAGAGGGGAGACCCAGTACTTC.

The genes are TRBV28 and TRBJ2-3; 9 bases match TRBD1. The ends lost 6 bases at V and 6 bases at J; junction bases unmatched: 4. The CDR3 has 13 amino acids. The germline CDR1 and CDR2 sequences are MDHEN and SYDVKM. CDR3 sequence reads: CASRKTGGDTQYF. In DNA form, the CDR3 reads TGTGCCAGCAGGAAGACAGGGGGGGATACGCAGTATTTT.

The rearrangement joins TRBV9 to TRBJ1-3; D remains ambiguous. Trimming removed 4 bases at V and 0 bases at J, with 8 bases between. This CDR3 region has 14 residues. Per the germline V gene, CDR1 is SGDLS and CDR2 is YYNGEE. The CDR3 bases are TGTGCCAGCAGCCAACAGAGCTCTGGAAACACCATATATTTT. Translation: CASSQQSSGNTIYF.

The V call is TRBV6-6, the J call TRBJ1-2; unclear D gene. Germline CDR1 MNHNY, CDR2 SVGAGI (reference sequence). CDR3 length: 11 amino acids. Between the trimmed V and J ends, which lost 6 bases and 5 bases, there was a span of 7 bases. CDR3 nucleotides: TGTGCCAGCAGCGGGATTTATGGCTACACCTTC. Translating it yields CASSGIYGYTF.

The chain uses TRBV18 and TRBJ2-5, with TRBD1 matching over 7 bases. CDR3 length: 14 amino acids. The germline V gene encodes CDR1 KGHSH and CDR2 LQKENI. The junction had 6 bases not matched to a gene; V was cut back by 6 bases and J by 2 bases. The chain's CDR3 is CASSFGQAQETQYF. The CDR3 DNA follows: TGTGCCAGCTCCTTTGGACAGGCTCAAGAGACCCAGTACTTC.

This clone was observed a few times. V and J are TRBV19 and TRBJ1-1; a weak D match, TRBD1 (6 bases). V lost 3 bases, J lost 4 bases, and 15 bases lay in between. CDR3 length equals 15 residues. Germline V gives CDR1 LNHDA, CDR2 SQIVND (reference sequence). CDR3 bases: TGTGCCAGTAGTATTGCGGACAGTGGAAGCACTGAAGCTTTCTTT. Its protein is CASSIADSGSTEAFF. The full variable domain, with the rest looked up from reference TRBV19 and TRBJ1-1, is DGGITQSPKYLFRKEGQNVTLSCEQNLNHDAMYWYRQDPGQGLRLIYYSQIVNDFQKGDIAEGYSVSREKKESFPLTVTSAQKNPTAFYLCASSIADSGSTEAFFGQGTRLTVV.

The chain recombines TRBV2 with TRBJ2-3; 9 bases map to TRBD2. The junction had 16 bases not matched to a gene; V was cut back by 9 bases and J by 6 bases. The germline V gene has CDR1 SNHLY and CDR2 FYNNEI. The CDR3 sequence is 16 residues long. CDR3 in DNA: TGTGCCAGTATCGTGGGACTAGCCCTAAAGGGGGATACGCAGTATTTT. Encoded protein: CASIVGLALKGDTQYF. The variable domain in full, with the rest retrieved from reference TRBV2 and TRBJ2-3, is EPEVTQTPSHQVTQMGQEVILRCVPISNHLYFYWYRQILGQKVEFLVSFYNNEISEKSEIFDDQFSVERPDGSNFTLKIRSTKLEDSAMYFCASIVGLALKGDTQYFGPGTRLTVL.

V gene TRBV29-1 combines with J gene TRBJ1-4; TRBD1 might be the D (6 bases). The CDR3 has 12 amino acids. Trimming removed 7 bases from V and 6 bases from J, with 12 bases in between. Looked up from germline, CDR1 is SQVTM and CDR2 is ANQGSEA. CDR3 coding DNA: TGCAGCGCCGGGACACCCCATGAAAAACTGTTTTTT. It translates to CSAGTPHEKLFF.

This sequence joins TRBV19 and TRBJ1-5; D uncertain. The CDR3 has 16 amino acids. Germline V gene data show CDR1 as LNHDA and CDR2 as SQIVND (reference sequence). Between the trimmed V and J ends, which lost 4 bases and 1 base, there was a span of 14 bases. For the CDR3, the DNA is TGTGCCAGTAGTAATCCGGGAGGGATAAGCAATCAGCCCCAGCATTTT. This translates into CASSNPGGISNQPQHF.

This clone was detected only a few times. The chain employs TRBV28 and TRBJ1-4; possibly TRBD1 for D (5 bases). Per germline, CDR1 MDHEN and CDR2 SYDVKM. There are 14 residues in the CDR3. Deletions cut 6 bases from V and 0 bases from J, with 8 bases between. This CDR3 reads CASSLTATNEKLFF. The CDR3 coding sequence is TGTGCCAGCAGCCTGACAGCAACTAATGAAAAACTGTTTTTT. The full variable domain, its missing parts supplied by reference TRBV28 and TRBJ1-4, is DVKVTQSSRYLVKRTGEKVFLECVQDMDHENMFWYRQDPGLGLRLIYFSYDVKMKEKGDIPEGYSVSREKKERFSLILESASTNQTSMYLCASSLTATNEKLFFGSGTQLSVL.